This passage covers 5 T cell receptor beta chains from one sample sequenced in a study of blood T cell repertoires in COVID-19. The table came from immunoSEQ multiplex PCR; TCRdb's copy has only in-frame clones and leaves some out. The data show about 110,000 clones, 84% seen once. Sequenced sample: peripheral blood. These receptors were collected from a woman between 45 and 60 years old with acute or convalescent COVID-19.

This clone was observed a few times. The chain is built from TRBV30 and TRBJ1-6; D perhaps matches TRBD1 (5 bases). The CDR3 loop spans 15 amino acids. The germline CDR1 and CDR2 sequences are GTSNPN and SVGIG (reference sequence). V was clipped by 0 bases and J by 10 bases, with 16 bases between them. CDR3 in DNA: TGTGCCTGGAGTGTACCCCTCGGGGGTGGATCACCCCTCCACTTT. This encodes CAWSVPLGGGSPLHF.

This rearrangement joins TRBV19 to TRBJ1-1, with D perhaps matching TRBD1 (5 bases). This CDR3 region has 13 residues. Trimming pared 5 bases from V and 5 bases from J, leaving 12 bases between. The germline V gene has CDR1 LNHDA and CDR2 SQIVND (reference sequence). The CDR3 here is CASSQGRGTEAFF. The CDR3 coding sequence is TGTGCCAGTAGTCAGGGTAGGGGAACTGAAGCTTTCTTT.

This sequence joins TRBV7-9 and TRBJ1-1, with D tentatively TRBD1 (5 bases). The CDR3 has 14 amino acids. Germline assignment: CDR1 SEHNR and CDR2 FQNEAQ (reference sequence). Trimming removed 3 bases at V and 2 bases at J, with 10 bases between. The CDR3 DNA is TGTGCCAGCAGCTTCTTGACAGTAAACACTGAAGCTTTCTTT. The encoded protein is CASSFLTVNTEAFF.

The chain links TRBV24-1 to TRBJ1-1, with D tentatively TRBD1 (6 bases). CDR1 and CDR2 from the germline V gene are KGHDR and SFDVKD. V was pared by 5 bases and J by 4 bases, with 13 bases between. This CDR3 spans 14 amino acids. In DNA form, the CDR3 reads TGTGCCACCAGTGCTTCAGGGGCGACCACTGAAGCTTTCTTT. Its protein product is CATSASGATTEAFF.

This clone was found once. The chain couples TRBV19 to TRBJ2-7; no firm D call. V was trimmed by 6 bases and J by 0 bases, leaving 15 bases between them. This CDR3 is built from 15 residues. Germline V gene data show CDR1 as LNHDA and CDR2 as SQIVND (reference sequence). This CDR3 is CASSEDSPPSYEQYF. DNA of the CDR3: TGTGCCAGTAGCGAGGATTCTCCCCCCTCCTACGAGCAGTACTTC.